This T cell receptor beta chain comes out of a study of T cell clonality in common variable immunodeficiency. Measured with immunoSEQ multiplex PCR; TCRdb has only the in-frame clones, and not every one. This sample comprises about 21,000 clones, none seen once only. In this sample, this clone turned up many times. The target antigen is unknown. The CDR3 end falls 3 residues outside the read, so it is completed with the germline J gene. General study points: Reportedly, TCR beta sequences from common variable immunodeficiency showed fewer deletions and N-nucleotide insertions. Shared TCRbeta clones were fewer between CVID subjects than controls.

CVID subjects were around 15 female and 25 to 30 male, aged roughly 9 to 64. Blood samples were heparinized, roughly 5 to 8.5 ml per donor. Trimming cost V 2 bases and J 4 bases, with 20 bases left between them. In germline, CDR1 is SGHVS, CDR2 FQNEAQ. The CDR3 is made up of 17 amino acids. The receptor's source is a human donor with common variable immunodeficiency. Sequencing was performed on peripheral blood mononuclear cells. This chain joins TRBV7-8 and TRBJ2-5, with D perhaps given as TRBD1 or TRBD2 (5 bases each). CDR3 loop: CASSLRGVGNWGETQYF. CDR3 bases read: TGTGCCAGCAGCTTACGAGGGGTTGGCAACTGGGGAGAGACC.